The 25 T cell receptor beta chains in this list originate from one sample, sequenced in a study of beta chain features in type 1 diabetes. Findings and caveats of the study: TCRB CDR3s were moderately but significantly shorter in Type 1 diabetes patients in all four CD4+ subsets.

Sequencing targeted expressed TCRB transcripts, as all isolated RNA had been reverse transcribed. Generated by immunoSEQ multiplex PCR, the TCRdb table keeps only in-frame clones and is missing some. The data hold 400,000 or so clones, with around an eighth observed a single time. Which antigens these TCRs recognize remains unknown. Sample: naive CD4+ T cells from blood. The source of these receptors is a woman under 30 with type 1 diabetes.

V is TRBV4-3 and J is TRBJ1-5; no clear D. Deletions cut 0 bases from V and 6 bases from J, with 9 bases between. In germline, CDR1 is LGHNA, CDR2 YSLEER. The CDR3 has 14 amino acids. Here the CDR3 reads CASSQDLRAQPQHF. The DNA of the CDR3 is TGCGCCAGCAGCCAAGATTTGAGGGCTCAGCCCCAGCATTTT.

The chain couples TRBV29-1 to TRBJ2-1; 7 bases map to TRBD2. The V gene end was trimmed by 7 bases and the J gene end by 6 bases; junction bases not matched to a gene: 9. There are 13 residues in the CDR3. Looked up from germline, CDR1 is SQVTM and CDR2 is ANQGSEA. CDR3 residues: CSAGLVTLNEQFF. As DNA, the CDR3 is TGCAGCGCCGGACTAGTAACTCTCAATGAGCAGTTCTTC.

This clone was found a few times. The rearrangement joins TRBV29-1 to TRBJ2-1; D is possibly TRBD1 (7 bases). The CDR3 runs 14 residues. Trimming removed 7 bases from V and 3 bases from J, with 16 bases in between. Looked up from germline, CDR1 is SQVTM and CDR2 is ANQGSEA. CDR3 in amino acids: CSDQGQGGYNEQFF. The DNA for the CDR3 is TGCAGCGACCAGGGGCAGGGGGGCTACAATGAGCAGTTCTTC.

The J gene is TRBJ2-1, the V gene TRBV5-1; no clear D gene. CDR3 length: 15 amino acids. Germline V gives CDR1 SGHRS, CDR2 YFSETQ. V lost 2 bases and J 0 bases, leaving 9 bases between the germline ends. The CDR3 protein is CASSFQVSSYNEQFF. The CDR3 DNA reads TGCGCCAGCAGCTTCCAGGTGAGCTCCTACAATGAGCAGTTCTTC.

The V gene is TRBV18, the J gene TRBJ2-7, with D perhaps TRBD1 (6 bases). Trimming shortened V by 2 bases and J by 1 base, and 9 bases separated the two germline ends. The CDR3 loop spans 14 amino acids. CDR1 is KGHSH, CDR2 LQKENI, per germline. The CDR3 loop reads CASSPGDTSYEQYF. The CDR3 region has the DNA TGTGCCAGCTCACCAGGGGACACATCCTACGAGCAGTACTTC.

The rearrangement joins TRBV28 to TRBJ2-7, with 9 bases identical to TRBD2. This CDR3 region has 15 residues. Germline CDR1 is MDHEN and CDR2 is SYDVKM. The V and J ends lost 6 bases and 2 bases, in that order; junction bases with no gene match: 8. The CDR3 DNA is TGTGCCAGCAGACGTCCTAGCGGGGAAGCCTACGAGCAGTACTTC. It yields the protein CASRRPSGEAYEQYF.

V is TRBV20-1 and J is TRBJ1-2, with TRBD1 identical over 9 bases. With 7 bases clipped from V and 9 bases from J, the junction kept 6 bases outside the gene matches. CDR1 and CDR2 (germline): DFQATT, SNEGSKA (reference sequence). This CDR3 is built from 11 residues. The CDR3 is CSVTTGGRYTF. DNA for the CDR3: TGCAGTGTGACAACAGGGGGCCGCTACACCTTC.

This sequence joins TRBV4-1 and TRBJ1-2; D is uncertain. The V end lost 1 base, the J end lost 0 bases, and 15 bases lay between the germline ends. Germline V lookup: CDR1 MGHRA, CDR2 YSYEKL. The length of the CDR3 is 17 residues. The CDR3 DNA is TGCGCCAGCAGCCAAGTGGGCAGGTCCGCCTCTAACTATGGCTACACCTTC. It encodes CASSQVGRSASNYGYTF.

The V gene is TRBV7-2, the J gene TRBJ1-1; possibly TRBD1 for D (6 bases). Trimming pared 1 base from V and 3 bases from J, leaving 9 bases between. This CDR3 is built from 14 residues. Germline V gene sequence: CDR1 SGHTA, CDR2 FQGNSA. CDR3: CASSLEQGYTEAFF. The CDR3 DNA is TGTGCCAGCAGCTTAGAACAGGGCTACACTGAAGCTTTCTTT.

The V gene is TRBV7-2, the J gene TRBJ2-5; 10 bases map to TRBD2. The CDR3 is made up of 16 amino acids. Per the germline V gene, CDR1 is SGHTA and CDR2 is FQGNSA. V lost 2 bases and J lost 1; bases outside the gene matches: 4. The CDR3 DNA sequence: TGTGCCAGCAGCTTACGCGTAGCGGGGGGCCAAGAGACCCAGTACTTC. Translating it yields CASSLRVAGGQETQYF.

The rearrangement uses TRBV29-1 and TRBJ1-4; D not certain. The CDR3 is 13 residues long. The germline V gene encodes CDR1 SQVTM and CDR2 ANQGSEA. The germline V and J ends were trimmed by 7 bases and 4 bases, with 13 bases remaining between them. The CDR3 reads CSATPGINEKLFF. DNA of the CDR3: TGCAGCGCCACACCGGGGATTAATGAAAAACTGTTTTTT.

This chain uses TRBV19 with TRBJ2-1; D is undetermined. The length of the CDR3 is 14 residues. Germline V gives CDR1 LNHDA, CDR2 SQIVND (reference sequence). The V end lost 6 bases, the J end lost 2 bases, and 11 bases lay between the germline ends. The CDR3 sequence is CASSPHQAYNEQFF. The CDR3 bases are TGTGCCAGTAGCCCCCACCAGGCCTACAATGAGCAGTTCTTC.

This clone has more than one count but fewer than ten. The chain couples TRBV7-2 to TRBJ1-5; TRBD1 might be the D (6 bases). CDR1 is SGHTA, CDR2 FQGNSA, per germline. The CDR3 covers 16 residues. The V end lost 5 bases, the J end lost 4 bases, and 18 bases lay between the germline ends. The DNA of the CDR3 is TGTGCCAGCAGCCCCGGGACATATTATAGTAATCAGCCCCAGCATTTT. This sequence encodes CASSPGTYYSNQPQHF.

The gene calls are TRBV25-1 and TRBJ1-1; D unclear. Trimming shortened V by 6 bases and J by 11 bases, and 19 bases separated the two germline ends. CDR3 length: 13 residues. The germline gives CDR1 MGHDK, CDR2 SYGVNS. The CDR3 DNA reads TGTGCCAGCAGCTCCGGTAGTCCGCCCGAGGCTTTCTTT. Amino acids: CASSSGSPPEAFF.

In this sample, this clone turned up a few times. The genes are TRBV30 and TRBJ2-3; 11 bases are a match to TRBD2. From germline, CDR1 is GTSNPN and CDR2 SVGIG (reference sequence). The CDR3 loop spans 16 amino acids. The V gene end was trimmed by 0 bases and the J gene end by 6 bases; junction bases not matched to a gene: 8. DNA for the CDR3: TGTGCCTGGAGTGTTGGACTAGCGGGTTCCGGGGATACGCAGTATTTT. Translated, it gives CAWSVGLAGSGDTQYF.

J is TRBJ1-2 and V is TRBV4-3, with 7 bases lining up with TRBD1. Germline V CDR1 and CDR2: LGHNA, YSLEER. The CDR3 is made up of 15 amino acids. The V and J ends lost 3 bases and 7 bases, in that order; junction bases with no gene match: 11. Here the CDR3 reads CASSHGANQGGGYTF. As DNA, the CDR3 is TGCGCCAGCAGCCATGGTGCTAATCAGGGGGGTGGCTACACCTTC.

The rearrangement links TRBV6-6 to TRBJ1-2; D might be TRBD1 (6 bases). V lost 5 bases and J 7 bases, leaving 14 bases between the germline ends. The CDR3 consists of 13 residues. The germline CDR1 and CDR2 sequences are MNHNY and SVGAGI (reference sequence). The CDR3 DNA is TGTGCCAGCAGTCGGACAGATTTCGTTGGCTACACCTTC. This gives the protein CASSRTDFVGYTF.

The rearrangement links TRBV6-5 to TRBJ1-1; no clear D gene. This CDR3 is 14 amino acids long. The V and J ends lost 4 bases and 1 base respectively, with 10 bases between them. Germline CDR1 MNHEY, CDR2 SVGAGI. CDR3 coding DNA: TGTGCCAGCAGTTTCCAGGCCACGAACACTGAAGCTTTCTTT. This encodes CASSFQATNTEAFF.

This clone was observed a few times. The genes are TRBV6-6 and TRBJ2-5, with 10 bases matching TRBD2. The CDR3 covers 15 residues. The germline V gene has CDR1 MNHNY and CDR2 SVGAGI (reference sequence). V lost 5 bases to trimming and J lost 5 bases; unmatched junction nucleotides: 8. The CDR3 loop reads CASSTSLAGEETQYF. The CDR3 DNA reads TGTGCCAGCAGTACATCTCTAGCGGGAGAGGAGACCCAGTACTTC.

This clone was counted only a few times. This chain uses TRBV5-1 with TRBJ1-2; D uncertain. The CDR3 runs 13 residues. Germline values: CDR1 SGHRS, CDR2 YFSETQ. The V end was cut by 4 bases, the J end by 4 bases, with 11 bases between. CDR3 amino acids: CASSAGVSYGYTF. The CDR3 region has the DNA TGCGCCAGCAGCGCGGGAGTTAGCTATGGCTACACCTTC.

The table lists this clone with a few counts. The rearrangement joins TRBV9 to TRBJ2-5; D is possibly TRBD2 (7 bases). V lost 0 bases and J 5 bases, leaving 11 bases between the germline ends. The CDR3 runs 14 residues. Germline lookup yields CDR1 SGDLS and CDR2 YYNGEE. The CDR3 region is CASSVAGGWETQYF. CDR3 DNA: TGTGCCAGCAGCGTAGCGGGGGGCTGGGAGACCCAGTACTTC.

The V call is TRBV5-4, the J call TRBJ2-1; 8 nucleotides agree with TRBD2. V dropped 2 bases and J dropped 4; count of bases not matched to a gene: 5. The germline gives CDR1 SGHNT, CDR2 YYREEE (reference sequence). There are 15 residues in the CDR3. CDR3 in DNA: TGTGCCAGCAGCTTTGGACTAGCCGATTACAATGAGCAGTTCTTC. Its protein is CASSFGLADYNEQFF.

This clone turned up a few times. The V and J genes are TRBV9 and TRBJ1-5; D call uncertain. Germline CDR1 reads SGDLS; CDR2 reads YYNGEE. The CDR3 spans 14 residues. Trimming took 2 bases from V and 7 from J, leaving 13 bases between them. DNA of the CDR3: TGTGCCAGCAGCGTCGACTCGAGAGGGCAGCCCCAGCATTTT. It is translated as CASSVDSRGQPQHF.

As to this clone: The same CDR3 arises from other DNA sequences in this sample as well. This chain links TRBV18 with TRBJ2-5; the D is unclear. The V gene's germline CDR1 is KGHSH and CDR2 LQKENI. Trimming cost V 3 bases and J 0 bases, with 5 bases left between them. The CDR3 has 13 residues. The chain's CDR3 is CASSPQYQETQYF. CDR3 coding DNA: TGTGCCAGCTCACCCCAGTACCAAGAGACCCAGTACTTC.

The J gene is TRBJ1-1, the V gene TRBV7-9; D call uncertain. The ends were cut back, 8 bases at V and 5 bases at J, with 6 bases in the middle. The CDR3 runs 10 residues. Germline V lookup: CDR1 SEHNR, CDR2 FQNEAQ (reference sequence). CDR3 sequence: CASRGTEAFF. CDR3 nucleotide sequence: TGTGCCAGCCGAGGGACTGAAGCTTTCTTT.